Presented here are 20 T cell receptor beta chains from one specimen sequenced in a study of T cells in Graves' hyperthyroidism and ophthalmopathy. From RNA transcripts, TCR beta CDR3 regions were amplified. In the first-round RT-PCR of the TCR CDR3, the HTBI primer set was used. TCRdb redid the calling of the multiplex PCR reads with MiXCR, one entry per CDR3 protein. The repertoire holds about 840,000 distinct CDR3 sequences, with 38% as singletons. Source material: blood. The receptors come from a man between 18 and 35 years old with Graves' hyperthyroidism.

This clonotype came up many times. The V call is TRBV29-1, the J call TRBJ2-7; 7 bases are a match to TRBD2. Unmatched junction bases numbered 7, after V lost 6 bases and J lost 5 bases. Germline assignment: CDR1 SQVTM and CDR2 ANQGSEA. The CDR3 totals 12 residues. This CDR3 is CSVSGLGDEQYF. The DNA of the CDR3 is TGCAGCGTGTCAGGACTAGGGGACGAGCAGTACTTC.

This clonotype has more than one count but fewer than ten. This chain uses TRBV14 with TRBJ2-2, with a tentative D call TRBD1 (5 bases). V dropped 3 bases and J dropped 4 bases, with 9 bases sitting between them. The CDR3 covers 14 residues. Germline V CDR1 and CDR2: SGHDN, FVKESK. Here the CDR3 reads CASSQSDSTGELFF. The CDR3 DNA follows: TGTGCCAGCAGCCAGTCCGACAGCACCGGGGAGCTGTTTTTT.

The rearrangement joins TRBV5-1 to TRBJ2-2; D might be TRBD2 (7 bases). With 3 bases removed from V and 2 bases from J, the gap between germline ends came to 11 bases. The CDR3 sequence is 15 residues long. Germline V gene data show CDR1 as SGHRS and CDR2 as YFSETQ. CDR3 in amino acids: CASSYGGLNTGELFF. The CDR3 DNA reads TGCGCCAGCAGCTACGGGGGGCTTAACACCGGGGAGCTGTTTTTT. The variable domain in full, with the rest retrieved from reference TRBV5-1 and TRBJ2-2, is KAGVTQTPRYLIKTRGQQVTLSCSPISGHRSVSWYQQTPGQGLQFLFEYFSETQRNKGNFPGRFSGRQFSNSRSEMNVSTLELGDSALYLCASSYGGLNTGELFFGEGSRLTVL.

V usage is TRBV5-1 and J usage is TRBJ2-2; D unclear. Germline CDR1 and CDR2: SGHRS and YFSETQ. The CDR3 consists of 18 residues. The V end lost 0 bases, the J end lost 4 bases, and 19 bases lay between the germline ends. The CDR3 region has the DNA TGCGCCAGCAGCTTGGAGTTCCTTGGAGTAGTAAGCACCGGGGAGCTGTTTTTT. It encodes CASSLEFLGVVSTGELFF. The full variable domain, completed using reference TRBV5-1 and TRBJ2-2, is KAGVTQTPRYLIKTRGQQVTLSCSPISGHRSVSWYQQTPGQGLQFLFEYFSETQRNKGNFPGRFSGRQFSNSRSEMNVSTLELGDSALYLCASSLEFLGVVSTGELFFGEGSRLTVL.

The J gene is TRBJ2-7, the V gene TRBV29-1, with 9 bases lining up with TRBD1. J lost 3 bases, V lost 7 bases, and 4 bases had no gene match. The CDR3 consists of 12 residues. Germline V gene sequence: CDR1 SQVTM, CDR2 ANQGSEA. The CDR3 DNA reads TGCAGCGCCGCGGGACAGGGCTACGAGCAGTACTTC. It yields the protein CSAAGQGYEQYF.

On this clonotype: A read error may be the cause here, since a much bigger clone is one base away. V gene TRBV7-2 combines with J gene TRBJ2-7; the D is unclear. Deletions cut 1 base from V and 3 bases from J, with 13 bases between. CDR1 is SGHTA and CDR2 is FQGNSA in the germline V gene. This CDR3 spans 15 amino acids. CDR3 protein: CASSLDGVFDYEQYF. Here the CDR3 DNA reads TGTGCCAGCAGCTTAGATGGGGTTTTCGACTACGAGCAGTACTTC.

The gene calls are TRBV29-1 and TRBJ2-3; D ambiguous. The germline CDR1 and CDR2 sequences are SQVTM and ANQGSEA. CDR3 size: 14 residues. Between the trimmed V and J ends, which lost 3 bases and 0 bases, there was a span of 10 bases. Here the CDR3 reads CSVEGAVSTDTQYF. DNA of the CDR3: TGCAGCGTTGAGGGCGCTGTTAGCACAGATACGCAGTATTTT.

This clonotype appeared many times. The chain carries TRBV2 and TRBJ1-5, with D possibly being TRBD1 (6 bases). The V end lost 3 bases, the J end lost 0 bases, and 12 bases lay between the germline ends. The CDR3 covers 16 residues. Germline CDR1 SNHLY, CDR2 FYNNEI. The CDR3 loop is CASSDGGPLSNQPQHF. In DNA form, the CDR3 reads TGTGCCAGCAGTGACGGGGGGCCCCTTAGCAATCAGCCCCAGCATTTT.

A note on this clonotype: This sequence may be a read error, since a much larger clone differs from it by one base. The J gene is TRBJ2-5, the V gene TRBV2; D remains unclear. The ends were cut back, 5 bases at V and 9 bases at J, with 16 bases in the middle. The CDR3 consists of 13 residues. Germline lookup yields CDR1 SNHLY and CDR2 FYNNEI. The CDR3 DNA follows: TGTGCCAGCAGTCCAACCCAGGTCCCCTCCCAGTACTTC. It specifies CASSPTQVPSQYF.

CDR3 sequence: CSRMNTEAFF. As DNA, the CDR3 is TGCAGCCGGATGAACACTGAAGCTTTCTTT. The J gene is TRBJ1-1, the V gene TRBV29-1; D remains ambiguous. The CDR3 loop spans 10 amino acids. Germline-derived CDR1 and CDR2 are SQVTM and ANQGSEA. Trimming removed 8 bases from V and 0 bases from J, with 4 bases in between.

This chain joins TRBV10-3 and TRBJ1-4; tentatively, D is TRBD1 (5 bases). From germline, CDR1 is ENHRY and CDR2 SYGVKD. The CDR3 is 14 residues long. The V end was cut by 0 bases, the J end by 8 bases, with 10 bases between. In DNA form, the CDR3 reads TGTGCCATCAGTGAGTCGATTGGGGGAGAAAAACTGTTTTTT. It specifies CAISESIGGEKLFF.

The rearrangement uses TRBV10-3 and TRBJ1-4; unclear D gene. This CDR3 spans 12 amino acids. Trimming pared 4 bases from V and 6 bases from J, leaving 6 bases between. CDR1 and CDR2 (germline): ENHRY, SYGVKD. CDR3: CAISGSHEKLFF. In DNA form, the CDR3 reads TGTGCCATCAGTGGTAGCCATGAAAAACTGTTTTTT.

A word on this clonotype: Since the CDR3 does not end with the conserved phenylalanine or tryptophan, this likely comes from a read error. The genes are TRBV12-3 or TRBV12-4 and TRBJ2-5; 11 positions match TRBD2. This CDR3 is 16 amino acids long. V lost 5 bases, J lost 2 bases, and 7 bases stayed unmatched. The chain's CDR3 is CASSPGVAGGQETQYL. As DNA, the CDR3 is TGTGCCAGCAGTCCAGGGGTAGCGGGGGGGCAAGAGACCCAGTACTTG.

In this sample, this clonotype turned up a few times. This chain uses TRBV11-3 with TRBJ1-5; D unresolved. The V and J ends lost 5 bases and 1 base respectively, with 15 bases between them. Germline-derived CDR1 and CDR2 are SGHNT and YENEEA. The CDR3 contains 16 residues. The CDR3 is CASSPVFGRSNQPQHF. The CDR3 region has the DNA TGTGCCAGCAGCCCGGTGTTTGGGCGGAGCAATCAGCCCCAGCATTTT.

This clonotype occurred many times. A read error may account for a junction end that differs from germline. The chain links TRBV7-2 to TRBJ2-7; D might be TRBD1 or TRBD2, each matching 5 bases. The CDR3 runs to 12 residues. Per the germline V gene, CDR1 is SGHTA and CDR2 is FQGNSA. The CDR3 loop reads CASSLRGGEQYF. The CDR3 DNA sequence: TGCGCCAGCAGCTTGAGGGGCGGCGAGCAGTACTTC.

Ten or more counts support this clonotype. The rearrangement links TRBV13 to TRBJ1-5; maybe TRBD1 (6 bases). V gave up 5 bases and J gave up 9 bases, with 14 bases separating them. This CDR3 region has 13 residues. Looked up from germline, CDR1 is PRHDT and CDR2 is FYEKMQ (reference sequence). CDR3 region: CASSLEVGGPQHF. CDR3 DNA sequence: TGTGCCAGCAGCCTCGAGGTAGGGGGGCCCCAGCATTTT.

The chain uses TRBV11-3 and TRBJ2-7; no clear D gene. V gave up 0 bases and J gave up 5 bases, with 5 bases separating them. The CDR3 has 12 residues. Germline V gene data show CDR1 as SGHNT and CDR2 as YENEEA. CDR3 coding DNA: TGTGCCAGCAGCTTAGATGCCCACGAGCAGTACTTC. This codes for CASSLDAHEQYF.

In this sample, this clonotype turned up a few times. The gene calls are TRBV11-2 and TRBJ2-5; TRBD2 matches 7 bases. The CDR3 contains 15 residues. With V trimmed by 4 bases and J by 3 bases, 8 bases remained unmatched. Germline CDR1 and CDR2: SGHAT and FQNNGV. The CDR3 sequence: CASSYPGGLEETQYF. The CDR3, as DNA: TGTGCCAGCAGCTACCCAGGCGGACTAGAAGAGACCCAGTACTTC.

This clonotype showed up just a few times. The rearrangement joins TRBV7-6 to TRBJ2-2, with TRBD2 identical over 13 bases. The CDR3 is 17 amino acids. Per germline, CDR1 SGHVS and CDR2 FNYEAQ. The ends lost 4 bases at V and 4 bases at J; junction bases unmatched: 6. In DNA, the CDR3 is TGTGCCAGCAGCTATGGACTAGCGGGGGAACCCACCGGGGAGCTGTTTTTT. It specifies CASSYGLAGEPTGELFF.

Comment on this clonotype: Because the CDR3 is missing its conserved closing phenylalanine or tryptophan, this is likely a read error. The rearrangement uses TRBV19 and TRBJ1-5; D is ambiguous. Trimming shortened V by 1 base and J by 1 base, and 14 bases separated the two germline ends. The CDR3 is 17 residues long. CDR1 is LNHDA and CDR2 is SQIVND in the germline V gene (reference sequence). This chain's CDR3 is CASSIGTLSWSNQPQHL. CDR3 in DNA: TGTGCCAGTAGTATAGGGACCCTTAGTTGGAGCAATCAGCCCCAGCATCTT.